This entry features one T cell receptor (beta chain) sequence. The CDR3 has 14 amino acids. Looked up from germline, CDR1 is SEHNR and CDR2 is FQNEAQ (reference sequence). This entry is derived from a study of T cells expressing NK-cell markers. TCRdb reprocessed the 5' RACE reads and keeps a single row for each CDR3 protein, giving no DNA. The sample spans approximately 150,000 distinct CDR3 sequences; the ten largest clones claim under 20%. Sequencing was carried out using blood T cells: a sorted CD56 or NKG2C T cell subset, CD4+ or CD8+ T cells, or bulk PBMC T cells (not recorded which). The chain has TRBV7-9 and TRBJ2-5; TCRdb names TRBD2, which stays unverified in the absence of DNA. This receptor was obtained from a woman between 18 and 69 years old in good health. The CDR3 loop is CASSLGGGKETQYF.